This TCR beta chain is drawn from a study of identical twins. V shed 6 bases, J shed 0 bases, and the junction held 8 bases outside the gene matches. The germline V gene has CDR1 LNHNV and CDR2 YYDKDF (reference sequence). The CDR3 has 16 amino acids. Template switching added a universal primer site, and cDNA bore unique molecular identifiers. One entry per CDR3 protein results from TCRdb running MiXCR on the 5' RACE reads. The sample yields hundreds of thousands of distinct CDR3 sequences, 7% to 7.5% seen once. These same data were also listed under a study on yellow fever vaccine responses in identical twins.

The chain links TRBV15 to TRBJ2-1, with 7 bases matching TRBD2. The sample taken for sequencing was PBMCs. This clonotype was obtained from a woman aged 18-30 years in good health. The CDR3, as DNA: TGTGCCACCAGTCGCGCGGGAGTGAACTCCTACAATGAGCAGTTCTTC. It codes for CATSRAGVNSYNEQFF.